These T cell receptor beta chains were read from a single sample in a study of T-cell reconstitution after alpha-beta-depleted transplantation in children. TCRdb independently ran MiXCR on the PCR reads; one entry per CDR3 protein. The sample lists 350,000 to 450,000 distinct CDR3 sequences, 13% occurring once. The specimen comprised PBMCs, sampled from the stem cell graft. These receptor sequences come from a human donor who donated a stem cell graft to a child with Fanconi anemia. Each CDR3 is given with its conserved first and last residue. A D gene is named only where the DNA matches it firmly. Where a row states a size, it is once, few, many or the class of an expanded clone; other rows omit it.

>TRBV5-5|-|TRBJ1-2|15|-
TGTGCCAGCAGCGTGAACGGCGCCCAGAACTATGGCTACACCTTC
CASSVNGAQNYGYTF
>TRBV5-5|TRBD2|TRBJ2-2|18|many
TGTGCCAGCAGCTTGGCGGGTGCGGGGGGCCCGAACACCGGGGAGCTGTTTTTT
CASSLAGAGGPNTGELFF
>TRBV29-1|-|TRBJ2-3|14|many
TGCAGCGTGGCCACAGGTAGCACGACAGATACGCAGTATTTT
CSVATGSTTDTQYF
>TRBV11-2|TRBD1|TRBJ1-1|16|many
TGTGCCAGCACACTCCAGGGGGGGACAGGGAACACTGAAGCTTTCTTT
CASTLQGGTGNTEAFF
>TRBV30|-|TRBJ1-4|15|-
TGTGCCTGGAGTGCCCCGACGGGATTGACTGAAAAACTGTTTTTT
CAWSAPTGLTEKLFF
>TRBV20-1|-|TRBJ1-2|13|-
TGCAGTGCTCACAACAGGGATTTTGATGGCTACACCTTC
CSAHNRDFDGYTF
>TRBV7-8|-|TRBJ1-6|16|many
TGTGCCAGCAGCTTATTACGGGGACGGGAGAATTCACCCCTCCACTTT
CASSLLRGRENSPLHF
>TRBV4-2|-|TRBJ2-7|14|few
TGTGCCAGCAGCCAAGCGACCGGCTATCGCGAGCAGTACTTC
CASSQATGYREQYF
>TRBV11-2|TRBD1|TRBJ2-2|14|many
TGTGCCAGCAGCCCTGGGACAGGGGCCGGGGAGCTGTTTTTT
CASSPGTGAGELFF
>TRBV5-1|TRBD1|TRBJ2-2|14|few
TGCGCCAGTAAACAGGGGCCCACCACCGGGGAGCTGTTTTTT
CASKQGPTTGELFF
>TRBV4-2|TRBD2|TRBJ2-7|21|-
TGTGCCAGCAGCCAAGAAGGATCCCGAGGACTAGCGGGGGGGACCGGGGGGGTGCAGTACTTC
CASSQEGSRGLAGGTGGVQYF
>TRBV15|-|TRBJ2-3|15|few
TGTGCCACCAGCGGACGGGACATTAGGACAGATACGCAGTATTTT
CATSGRDIRTDTQYF
>TRBV7-9|TRBD2|TRBJ2-7|14|many
TGTGCCAGCAGCTTTGGGACTACAACCATCGAGCAGTACTTC
CASSFGTTTIEQYF
>TRBV5-1|TRBD1|TRBJ2-7|13|many
TGCGCCAGCAGACCGGGACAGGGTTACGAGCAGTACTTC
CASRPGQGYEQYF
>TRBV12-3/TRBV12-4|-|TRBJ2-2|13|many
TGTGCCAGCAGTTTTCAGGGGGGCGGGGAGCTGTTTTTT
CASSFQGGGELFF
>TRBV7-2|-|TRBJ1-1|14|-
TGTGCCAGCAGCCCACCTCGAGTGAACACTGAAGCTTTCTTT
CASSPPRVNTEAFF
>TRBV24-1|TRBD1|TRBJ2-1|15|-
TGTGCCACCAGTGATTTGGGGGACAGGGCTGATGAGCAGTTCTTC
CATSDLGDRADEQFF
>TRBV5-1|TRBD1|TRBJ2-2|15|-
TGCGCCAGCGCATTGGACAGGGCGAACACCGGGGAGCTGTTTTTT
CASALDRANTGELFF
>TRBV4-3|-|TRBJ1-1|14|few
TGCGCCAGCAGCCAAGAGGGGGGGCTGGGTGAAGCTTTCTTT
CASSQEGGLGEAFF
>TRBV4-3|-|TRBJ2-1|14|few
TGCGCCAGCAGCCAAGCCAGGGGAACGAATGAGCAGTTCTTC
CASSQARGTNEQFF
>TRBV7-9|TRBD1|TRBJ1-1|15|few
TGTGCCAGCAGCTCGTCCTTATCGACAGGGCTTGAAGCTTTCTTT
CASSSSLSTGLEAFF
>TRBV5-1|TRBD1|TRBJ2-7|15|few
TGCGCCAGCAGCCATGGACAGGGACTCCCCTACGAGCAGTACTTC
CASSHGQGLPYEQYF
>TRBV10-3|-|TRBJ2-5|13|many
TGTGCCATCGGGGGCGGCTACCAAGAGACCCAGTACTTC
CAIGGGYQETQYF
>TRBV29-1|TRBD1|TRBJ2-2|15|many
TGCAGCGTTGAAGGTGTGGACAGGGCTTCCGGGGAGCTGTTTTTT
CSVEGVDRASGELFF
>TRBV20-1|TRBD2|TRBJ2-1|15|many
TGCAGTGCCCGGAATACTAGCGGGGGTTGGTATGAGCAGTTCTTC
CSARNTSGGWYEQFF
>TRBV19|-|TRBJ2-5|14|-
TGTGCCAGTAGTATGGGCCAGCTACAAGAGACCCAGTACTTC
CASSMGQLQETQYF
>TRBV12-3/TRBV12-4|TRBD1|TRBJ2-1|16|-
TGTGCCAGCAGTTCGGACAGGGGACCCGCAAACAATGAGCAGTTCTTC
CASSSDRGPANNEQFF